The clone carrying this T cell receptor beta chain was seen repeatedly, ten times or more. The antigen is undetermined. In TCRdb, the 5' RACE reads were re-called with MiXCR into one record per CDR3 protein. The sample records roughly 16,000 distinct CDR3 sequences, around 6% being singletons. This sample is part of a study of spatial heterogeneity in lung cancer. Notes on the study in general: Higher tumor mutation counts went along with higher counts of expanded intratumoral alpha and beta TCRs.

As for time point: sample taken at primary tumor resection. Germline V gene sequence: CDR1 SQVTM, CDR2 ANQGSEA. The V end was cut by 7 bases, the J end by 6 bases, with 10 bases between. This CDR3 spans 10 amino acids. Source: lung tumor tissue, taken at surgery. The V and J genes are TRBV29-1 and TRBJ2-7; no firm D call. This TCR was recovered from a male donor with early-stage non-small cell lung cancer. In nucleotides, the CDR3 is TGCAGCGCTAAAGACGCCGAGCAGTACTTC. This gives the protein CSAKDAEQYF.